A selection of T cell receptor beta chains follows, all from one sample in a study of cytomegalovirus exposure and HLA in healthy donors. The repertoire was sequenced with immunoSEQ multiplex PCR; TCRdb's copy has only in-frame clones and lacks some. The sample gives under 110,000 clones, about two thirds of which show up once; roughly 2.8% is in the top ten. Sequencing was performed on PBMCs. These receptors all come from a female donor in good health and CMV-seronegative. CDR3s include the opening cysteine and the closing phenylalanine or tryptophan. The D gene is left open where the match is weak. Only some rows state a clone size, as once, few, many or a class for expanded clones.

TRBD1,TRBJ1-3,NA,TRBV30,CAWRGQGFSGNTIYF,TGTGCCTGGAGAGGACAGGGGTTCTCTGGAAACACCATATATTTT
NA,TRBJ1-2,NA,TRBV28,CASSLNRLDGYGYTF,TGTGCCAGCAGTTTGAACAGGTTGGATGGCTATGGCTACACCTTC
NA,TRBJ2-5,NA,TRBV30,CAWSRGRGETQYF,TGTGCCTGGAGTAGGGGGAGGGGAGAGACCCAGTACTTC
NA,TRBJ2-7,NA,TRBV27,CASRNTWAGGEQYF,TGTGCCAGCAGGAATACCTGGGCAGGGGGGGAGCAGTACTTC
TRBD2,TRBJ2-1,NA,TRBV13,CASSKGSSGSISYNEQFF,TGTGCCAGCAGCAAAGGCTCTAGCGGGAGTATTTCCTACAATGAGCAGTTCTTC
TRBD2,TRBJ2-1,NA,TRBV27,CASSRGTSGSNEQFF,TGTGCCAGCAGTCGGGGGACTAGCGGGAGCAATGAGCAGTTCTTC
TRBD2,TRBJ2-6,NA,TRBV7-3,CASSYPGLASGANVLTF,TGTGCCAGCAGCTATCCGGGACTAGCTTCTGGGGCCAACGTCCTGACTTTC
NA,TRBJ2-1,few,TRBV14,CASSQDLGGATNYNEQFF,TGTGCCAGCAGCCAAGATCTGGGGGGGGCTACTAACTACAATGAGCAGTTCTTC
NA,TRBJ1-2,few,TRBV10-2,CASSEWTEDYGYTF,TGCGCCAGCAGTGAGTGGACTGAGGACTATGGCTACACCTTC
NA,TRBJ1-5,NA,TRBV6-6,CASRTTTENSNQPQHF,TGTGCCAGCAGAACAACGACAGAAAATAGCAATCAGCCCCAGCATTTT
TRBD2,TRBJ2-7,NA,TRBV2,CASSGRLAGGSFAYEQYF,TGTGCCAGCAGTGGTAGGCTAGCGGGAGGATCCTTTGCCTACGAGCAGTACTTC
NA,TRBJ1-1,NA,TRBV30,CAWSRGTNTEAFF,TGTGCCTGGAGTAGGGGGACGAACACTGAAGCTTTCTTT
NA,TRBJ2-3,NA,TRBV6-1,CASRPGLEADTQYF,TGTGCCAGCAGGCCCGGACTGGAAGCAGATACGCAGTATTTT
NA,TRBJ2-3,NA,TRBV4-1,CASSQEGGDTQYF,TGCGCCAGCAGCCAAGAGGGAGGAGATACGCAGTATTTT
NA,TRBJ2-2,NA,TRBV5-6,CASRHGTNTGELFF,TGTGCCAGCAGGCACGGGACGAACACCGGGGAGCTGTTTTTT
TRBD1,TRBJ1-1,NA,TRBV19,CASMGQANTEAFF,TGTGCCAGTATGGGACAGGCGAACACTGAAGCTTTCTTT
TRBD1,TRBJ2-7,NA,TRBV2,CASREPGQGSREQYF,TGTGCCAGCAGGGAACCGGGACAGGGGTCCCGGGAGCAGTACTTC
NA,TRBJ2-7,few,TRBV19,CASSTSQAKYEQYF,TGTGCCAGTAGTACGTCCCAGGCTAAGTACGAGCAGTACTTC
TRBD2,TRBJ2-3,NA,TRBV5-1,CASSGTSVSTDTQYF,TGCGCCAGCAGCGGGACTAGCGTCAGCACAGATACGCAGTATTTT
TRBD2,TRBJ2-3,NA,TRBV7-9,CASTASGRSSTDTQYF,TGTGCCAGCACCGCTAGCGGGAGGTCTAGCACAGATACGCAGTATTTT